The T cell receptor (beta chain) described here comes from a study of T-cell reconstitution after alpha-beta-depleted transplantation in children. The study, taken as a whole, reports: Surviving recipient cells, namely T cells and thymic progenitors, were the source of high day-60 TCRbeta diversity in some patients. One year after transplant, T-cell counts and diversity came mostly from newly produced T cells.

In this sample, this clonotype turned up a few times. Its cognate antigen is unknown. The trim removed 3 bases at V and 4 bases at J, leaving 3 bases unmatched. Germline CDR1 reads DFQATT; CDR2 reads SNEGSKA (reference sequence). The CDR3 is 12 amino acids. During its preparation, the TCRbeta library received unique molecular identifiers. TCRdb reanalysed the PCR reads using MiXCR and keeps one entry per CDR3 protein. The sample yields under 750,000 distinct CDR3 sequences, 23% seen once. This clonotype was sampled from a boy younger than two who had a stem cell transplant for acute myeloid leukemia, so the T cells may come from the graft donor. V gene TRBV20-1 combines with J gene TRBJ2-7; 7 bases match TRBD1. This specimen consisted of PBMCs, mostly from graft donor cells, obtained 360 days after TCRalphabeta/CD19-depleted stem cell transplant. CDR3 sequence (DNA): TGCAGTGCTAGCTCAGGGGGTTACGAGCAGTACTTC. Translating it yields CSASSGGYEQYF.